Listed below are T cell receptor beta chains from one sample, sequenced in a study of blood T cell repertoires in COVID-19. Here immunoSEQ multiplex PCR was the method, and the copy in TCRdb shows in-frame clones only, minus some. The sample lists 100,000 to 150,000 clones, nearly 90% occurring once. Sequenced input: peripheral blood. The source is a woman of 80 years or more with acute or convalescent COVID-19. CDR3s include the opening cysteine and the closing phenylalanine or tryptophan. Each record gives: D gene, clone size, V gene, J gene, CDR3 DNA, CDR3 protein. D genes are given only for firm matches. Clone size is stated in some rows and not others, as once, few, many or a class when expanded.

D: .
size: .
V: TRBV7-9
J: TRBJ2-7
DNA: TGTGCCAGCAGCAATAGTGCTACCTACGAGCAGTACTTC
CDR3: CASSNSATYEQYF

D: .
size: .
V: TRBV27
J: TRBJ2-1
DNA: TGTGCCAGCAGTTCTCGCAGAAACTACAATGAGCAGTTCTTC
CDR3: CASSSRRNYNEQFF

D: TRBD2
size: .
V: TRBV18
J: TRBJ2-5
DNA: TGTGCCAGCTCACCTAGCGGGGGGCAAGAGACCCAGTACTTC
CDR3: CASSPSGGQETQYF

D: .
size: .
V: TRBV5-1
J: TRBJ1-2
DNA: TGCGCCAGCAGCTTGGATGGCAACAGCCGCTATGGCTACACCTTC
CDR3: CASSLDGNSRYGYTF

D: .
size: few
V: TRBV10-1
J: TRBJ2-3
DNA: TGCGCCAGCAGTGAGTCCATAGCCACGGGCACAGATACGCAGTATTTT
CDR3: CASSESIATGTDTQYF

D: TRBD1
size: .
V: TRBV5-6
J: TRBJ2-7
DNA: TGTGCCAGCAGCTTGGTCAGTAGGGGGCGCCGGCTGCCCACCTACGAGCAGTACTTC
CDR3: CASSLVSRGRRLPTYEQYF

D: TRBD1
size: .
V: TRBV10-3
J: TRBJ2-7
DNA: TGTGCCATCAGTGAGTCGGGACAGGGCCATGGAGAGCAGTACTTC
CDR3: CAISESGQGHGEQYF

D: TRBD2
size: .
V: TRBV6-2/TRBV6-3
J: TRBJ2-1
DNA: TGTGCCAGCAGTTACCGCCTAGCGGGGAACAATGAGCAGTTCTTC
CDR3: CASSYRLAGNNEQFF

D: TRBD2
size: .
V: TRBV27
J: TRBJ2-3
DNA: TGTGCCAGCAGTTTATTTGTCCCAGCGGGAGGGCCTGGGGATACGCAGTATTTT
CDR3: CASSLFVPAGGPGDTQYF

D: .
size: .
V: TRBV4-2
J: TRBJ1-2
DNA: TGTGCCAGCAGCCAGGGGGCCAGGGAAAGTTACTATGGCTACACCTTC
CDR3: CASSQGARESYYGYTF

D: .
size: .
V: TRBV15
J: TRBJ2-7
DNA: TGTGCCACCAGCAGCACAGGACACTACGAGCAGTACTTC
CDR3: CATSSTGHYEQYF

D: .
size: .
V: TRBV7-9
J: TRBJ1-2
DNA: TGTGCCAGCAGCCCCCGCGGACTCAGTGGCTATGGCTACACCTTC
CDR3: CASSPRGLSGYGYTF

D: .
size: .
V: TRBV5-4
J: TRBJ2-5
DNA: TGTGCCAGCAGCCCCTCTCGTGGAGAGGAGACCCAGTACTTC
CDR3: CASSPSRGEETQYF

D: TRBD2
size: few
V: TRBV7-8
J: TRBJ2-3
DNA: TGTGCCAGCAGCTTAGGGGTAGCGGGGAGCACAGATACGCAGTATTTT
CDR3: CASSLGVAGSTDTQYF

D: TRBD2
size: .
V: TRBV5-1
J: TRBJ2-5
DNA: TGCGCCAGCAGCCGTGGCCTAGCGGGGAGGGAGACCCAGTACTTC
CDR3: CASSRGLAGRETQYF

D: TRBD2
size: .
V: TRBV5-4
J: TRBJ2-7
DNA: TGTGCCAGCAGCGCTGCCTTGTCTAGCGGTTATCCCTACGAGCAGTACTTC
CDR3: CASSAALSSGYPYEQYF

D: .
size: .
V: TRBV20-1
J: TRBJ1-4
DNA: TGCAGTGTCAGGGTCCACGAAAAACTGTTTTTT
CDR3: CSVRVHEKLFF

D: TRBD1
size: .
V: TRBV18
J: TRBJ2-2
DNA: TGTGCCAGCTCCCCCGGGACAGAAAACACCGGGGAGCTGTTTTTT
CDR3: CASSPGTENTGELFF

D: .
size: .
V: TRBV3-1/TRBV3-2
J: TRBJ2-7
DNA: TGTGCCAGCAGCCAAGTGGAACAGAGTTCCGAGCAGTACTTC
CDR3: CASSQVEQSSEQYF

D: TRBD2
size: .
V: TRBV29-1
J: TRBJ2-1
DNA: TGCAGCGGTACTAGCGACAGCTCCTACAATGAGCAGTTCTTC
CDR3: CSGTSDSSYNEQFF

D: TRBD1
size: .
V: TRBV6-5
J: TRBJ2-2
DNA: TGTGCCAGCAGTTCCTATGGGACAGTTAACACCGGGGAGCTGTTTTTT
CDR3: CASSSYGTVNTGELFF

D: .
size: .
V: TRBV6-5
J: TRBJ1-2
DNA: TGTGCCAGCAGGAGTCCCCAGGGGTTCCTTGGTGGCTACACCTTC
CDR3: CASRSPQGFLGGYTF

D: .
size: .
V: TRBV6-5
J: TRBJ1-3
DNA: TGTGCCAGCAGATTCGAGGGAACCTCTGGAAACACCATATATTTT
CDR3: CASRFEGTSGNTIYF

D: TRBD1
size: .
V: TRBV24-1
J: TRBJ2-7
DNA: TGTGCCACCAGTGTCGGTGGGACAGGGGTTCCTAAGCAGTACTTC
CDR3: CATSVGGTGVPKQYF

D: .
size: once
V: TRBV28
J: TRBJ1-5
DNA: TGTGCCAGCAGTTCGGAGGCAAGGTTAGGCAATCAGCCCCAGCATTTT
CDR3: CASSSEARLGNQPQHF

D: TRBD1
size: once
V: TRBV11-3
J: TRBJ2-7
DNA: TGTGCCAGCAGCTTCGATGGGACAGGGCGCTACGAGCAGTACTTC
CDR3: CASSFDGTGRYEQYF

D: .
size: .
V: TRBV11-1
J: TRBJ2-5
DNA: TGTGCCAGCAGCTTAGCGTTGGGAAGTTCGCGGGACCAGTACTTC
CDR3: CASSLALGSSRDQYF

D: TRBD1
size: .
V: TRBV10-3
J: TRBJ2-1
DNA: TGTGCCACAAAAGGGACAGAGCACAATGAGCAGTTCTTC
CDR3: CATKGTEHNEQFF

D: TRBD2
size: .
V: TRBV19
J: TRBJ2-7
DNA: TGTGCCAGTAGCGTGACTAGCGGGGCGTACGAGCAGTACTTC
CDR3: CASSVTSGAYEQYF

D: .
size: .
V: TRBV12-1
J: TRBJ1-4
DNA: TGTGCCAGCAGCTCGAAAGTACAAACTAATGAAAAACTGTTTTTT
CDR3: CASSSKVQTNEKLFF

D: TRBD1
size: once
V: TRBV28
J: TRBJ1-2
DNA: TGTGCCAGCAAAGGACAGGTTTACGGCTATGGCTACACCTTC
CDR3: CASKGQVYGYGYTF

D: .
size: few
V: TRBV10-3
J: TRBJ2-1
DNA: TGTGCCATCAGTGACCGCCGACTAGTAGGGGAGCAGTTCTTC
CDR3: CAISDRRLVGEQFF

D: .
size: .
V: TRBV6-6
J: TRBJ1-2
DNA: TGTGCCAGCACAGGGCGGAACTATGGCTACACCTTC
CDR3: CASTGRNYGYTF

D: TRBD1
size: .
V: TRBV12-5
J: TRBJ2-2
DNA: TGTGCTAGTGGTTTGCCTGGGACAGGAAACACCGGGGAGCTGTTTTTT
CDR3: CASGLPGTGNTGELFF

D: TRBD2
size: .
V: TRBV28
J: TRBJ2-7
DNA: TGTGCCAGCAGCTCGGGGGGAGAATCGACCTACGAGCAGTACTTC
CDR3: CASSSGGESTYEQYF

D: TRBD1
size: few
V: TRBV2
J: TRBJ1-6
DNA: TGTGCCAGCACCGGACAGGGATCACCCCTCCACTTT
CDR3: CASTGQGSPLHF

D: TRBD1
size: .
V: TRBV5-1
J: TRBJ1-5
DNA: TGCGCCAGCGGAGACGACAGGGCGAATCAGCCCCAGCATTTT
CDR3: CASGDDRANQPQHF